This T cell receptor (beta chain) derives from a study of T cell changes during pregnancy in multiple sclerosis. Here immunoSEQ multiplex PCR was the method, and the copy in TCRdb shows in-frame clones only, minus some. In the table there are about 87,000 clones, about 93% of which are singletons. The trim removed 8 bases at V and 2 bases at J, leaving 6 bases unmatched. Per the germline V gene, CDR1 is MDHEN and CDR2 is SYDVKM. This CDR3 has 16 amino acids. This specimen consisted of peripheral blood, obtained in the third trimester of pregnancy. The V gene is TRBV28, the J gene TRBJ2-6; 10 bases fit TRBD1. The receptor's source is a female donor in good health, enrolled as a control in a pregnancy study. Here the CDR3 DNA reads TGTGCCAGCGGGGACAGGGGTGATACTGGGGCCAACGTCCTGACTTTC. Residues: CASGDRGDTGANVLTF.